This TCR beta chain was observed in a study of control samples from healthy donors and cancer patients. TCRdb keeps only in-frame clones here, not all; method: immunoSEQ multiplex PCR. The sample comprises roughly 200,000 clones, about 90% of which are singletons, and roughly 1.9% rests with the top ten. V gave up 8 bases and J gave up 2 bases, with 11 bases separating them. This CDR3 spans 13 amino acids. Germline lookup yields CDR1 SGHDN and CDR2 FVKESK. Material: blood. This receptor was identified in a man between 25 and 39 years old in good health. The rearrangement links TRBV14 to TRBJ2-3, with D tentatively TRBD1 or TRBD2 (6 bases each). As DNA, the CDR3 is TGTGCCAGCGGGACGGGGGCCACAGATACGCAGTATTTT. This codes for CASGTGATDTQYF.